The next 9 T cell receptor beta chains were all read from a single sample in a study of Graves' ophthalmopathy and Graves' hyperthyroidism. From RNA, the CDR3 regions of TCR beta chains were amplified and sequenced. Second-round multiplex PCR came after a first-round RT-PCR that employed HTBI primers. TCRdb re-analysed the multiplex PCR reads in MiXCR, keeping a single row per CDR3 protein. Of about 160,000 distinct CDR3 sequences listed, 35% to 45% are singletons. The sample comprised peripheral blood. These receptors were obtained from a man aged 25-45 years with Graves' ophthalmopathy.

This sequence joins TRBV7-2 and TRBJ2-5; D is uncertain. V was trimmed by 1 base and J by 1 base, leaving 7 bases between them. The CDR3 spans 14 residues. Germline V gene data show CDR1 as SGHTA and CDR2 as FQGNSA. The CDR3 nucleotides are TGTGCCAGCAGCTTAGTTCTAGGCCAAGAGACCCAGTACTTC. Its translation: CASSLVLGQETQYF.

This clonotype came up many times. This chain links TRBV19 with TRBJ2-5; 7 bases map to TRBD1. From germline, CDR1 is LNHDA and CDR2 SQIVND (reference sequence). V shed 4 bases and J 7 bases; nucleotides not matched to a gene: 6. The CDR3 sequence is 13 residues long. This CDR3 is CASSTGQPGTQYF. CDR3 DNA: TGTGCCAGTAGTACGGGACAGCCGGGGACCCAGTACTTC.

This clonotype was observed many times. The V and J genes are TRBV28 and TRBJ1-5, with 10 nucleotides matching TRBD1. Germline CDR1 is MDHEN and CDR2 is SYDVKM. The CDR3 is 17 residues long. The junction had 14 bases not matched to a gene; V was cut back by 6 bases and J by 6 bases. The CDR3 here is CASRSPGWTGGLQPQHF. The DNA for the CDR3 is TGTGCCAGCAGGTCACCGGGCTGGACAGGGGGGCTTCAGCCCCAGCATTTT.

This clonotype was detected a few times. The CDR3 is CASSGSLDGRALGGELFF. The CDR3 DNA is TGTGCCAGCAGTGGATCCCTTGATGGGAGGGCCTTGGGCGGGGAGCTGTTTTTT. The chain uses TRBV2 and TRBJ2-2; the match to TRBD2 covers 7 bases. V was clipped by 4 bases and J by 7 bases; unmatched bases: 18. This CDR3 contains 18 residues. Germline CDR1 reads SNHLY; CDR2 reads FYNNEI. Based on the CDR3 plus reference TRBV2 and TRBJ2-2, the full variable domain is EPEVTQTPSHQVTQMGQEVILRCVPISNHLYFYWYRQILGQKVEFLVSFYNNEISEKSEIFDDQFSVERPDGSNFTLKIRSTKLEDSAMYFCASSGSLDGRALGGELFFGEGSRLTVL.

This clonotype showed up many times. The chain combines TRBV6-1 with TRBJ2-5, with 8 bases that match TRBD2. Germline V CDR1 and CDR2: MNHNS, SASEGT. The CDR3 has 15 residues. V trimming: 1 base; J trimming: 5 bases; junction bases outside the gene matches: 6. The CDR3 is CASSEESGGVETQYF. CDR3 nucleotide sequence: TGTGCCAGCAGTGAAGAGTCGGGGGGGGTGGAGACCCAGTACTTC.

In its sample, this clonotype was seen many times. The CDR3 region has the DNA TGTGCCAGCACCCCTAACCGGTCTGGAAACACCATATATTTT. Amino acids: CASTPNRSGNTIYF. The chain uses TRBV12-3 or TRBV12-4 and TRBJ1-3; D is unclear. Deletions cut 7 bases from V and 1 base from J, with 11 bases between. CDR3 length equals 14 residues.

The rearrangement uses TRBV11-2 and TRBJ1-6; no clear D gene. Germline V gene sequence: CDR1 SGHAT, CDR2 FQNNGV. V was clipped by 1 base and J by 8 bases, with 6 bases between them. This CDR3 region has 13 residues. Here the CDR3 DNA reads TGTGCCAGCAGCTTAGTTAGTGATTCACCCCTCCACTTT. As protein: CASSLVSDSPLHF.

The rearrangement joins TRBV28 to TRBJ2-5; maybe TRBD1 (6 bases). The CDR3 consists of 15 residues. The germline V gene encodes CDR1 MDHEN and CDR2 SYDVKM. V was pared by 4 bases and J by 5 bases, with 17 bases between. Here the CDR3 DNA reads TGTGCCAGCAGTTCACCTCCGACAGGTCGGGAGACCCAGTACTTC. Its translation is CASSSPPTGRETQYF.

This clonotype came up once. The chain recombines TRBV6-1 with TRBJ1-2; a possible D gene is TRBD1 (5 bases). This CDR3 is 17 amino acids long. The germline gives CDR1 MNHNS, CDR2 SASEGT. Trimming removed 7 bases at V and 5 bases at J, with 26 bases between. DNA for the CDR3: TGTGCCAGCAAAGGAGGGCTTTTGGGGCCTATAAGTTATGGCTACACCTTC. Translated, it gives CASKGGLLGPISYGYTF.